Detailed here is one T cell receptor (beta chain). The antigen is unknown. TCRdb's table, derived via immunoSEQ multiplex PCR, lists solely in-frame clones and lacks some. The sample includes tens of thousands of clones, around 95% of them seen just once. Trimming removed 4 bases from V and 2 bases from J; junction bases left unmatched: 9. CDR3 length equals 16 residues. Per germline, CDR1 SGDLS and CDR2 YYNGEE. The data were taken from a study of cytomegalovirus exposure and HLA in healthy donors. The study, taken as a whole, reports: Cytomegalovirus association was listed for 164 TCR beta chains. One later analysis, an examination of the 90 to 150 validation repertoires, found that first-cohort TCR clusters tended to co-occur in them.

This rearrangement joins TRBV9 to TRBJ2-5; TRBD1 aligns across 9 bases. The specimen sequenced was PBMCs. The clonotype originates from a woman aged 18-29 years in good health and CMV-seropositive. The CDR3: CASSTDPGQGQETQYF. The CDR3 DNA follows: TGTGCCAGCAGCACAGATCCCGGACAGGGGCAAGAGACCCAGTACTTC.